These 10 T cell receptor beta chains share one sample of origin, sequenced in a study of T cell responses to AZD1222 COVID-19 vaccine. Using immunoSEQ multiplex PCR, the repertoire was profiled, and TCRdb retains in-frame clones only, with some absent. The table records roughly 170,000 clones, 90% to 95% of them present only once. The sequenced sample was peripheral blood, obtained 28 days after the second AZD1222 dose. The receptor source for this set is an adult who received the AZD1222 COVID-19 vaccine.

The chain joins TRBV28 to TRBJ2-7, with 8 bases matching TRBD2. With V trimmed by 2 bases and J by 3 bases, 6 bases remained unmatched. CDR1 MDHEN and CDR2 SYDVKM come from the germline V gene. The CDR3 length is 15 residues. CDR3 nucleotides: TGTGCCAGCAGTTTAATAGCGGGGAATGGCTACGAGCAGTACTTC. As protein: CASSLIAGNGYEQYF.

This chain connects TRBV27 to TRBJ1-1; D uncertain. CDR1 MNHEY and CDR2 SMNVEV come from the germline V gene (reference sequence). Between the trimmed V and J ends, which lost 7 bases and 4 bases, there was a span of 13 bases. This CDR3 is 13 amino acids long. The CDR3 region is CASTAFWGTEAFF. For the CDR3, the DNA is TGTGCCAGCACTGCCTTTTGGGGCACTGAAGCTTTCTTT.

The CDR3 loop reads CASSPGQGFTDTQYF. CDR3 DNA: TGTGCCAGCAGCCCGGGACAGGGCTTCACAGATACGCAGTATTTT. The chain uses TRBV3-1 (or the pseudogene TRBV3-2) and TRBJ2-3; TRBD1 matches 9 bases. J lost 2 bases, V lost 4 bases, and 4 bases had no gene match. Per germline, CDR1 LGHDT and CDR2 YNNKEL (reference sequence). The CDR3 contains 15 residues.

The chain couples TRBV13 to TRBJ1-2, with 8 bases that match TRBD1. The CDR3 sequence is 14 residues long. CDR1 PRHDT and CDR2 FYEKMQ come from the germline V gene (reference sequence). After removal of 4 bases from V and 4 bases from J, the junction contained 5 bases not matched to a gene. The CDR3 here is CASSSGQGGYGYTF. The CDR3 DNA follows: TGTGCCAGCAGCTCCGGACAGGGAGGCTATGGCTACACCTTC.

The gene calls are TRBV4-1 and TRBJ1-2; no clear D gene. V dropped 1 base and J dropped 2 bases, with 8 bases sitting between them. This CDR3 has 14 amino acids. The germline CDR1 and CDR2 sequences are MGHRA and YSYEKL. CDR3 DNA: TGCGCCAGCAGCCAAGCCTGGCAGAACTATGGCTACACCTTC. The encoded protein is CASSQAWQNYGYTF.

The chain carries TRBV5-4 and TRBJ2-2, with 13 bases aligning to TRBD2. The J segment lost 3 bases and the V segment lost 4 bases, leaving 3 bases of the junction unmatched. The V gene's germline CDR1 is SGHNT and CDR2 YYREEE (reference sequence). The CDR3 consists of 16 residues. DNA for the CDR3: TGTGCCAGCAGCGCCGGACTAGCGGGGGACACCGGGGAGCTGTTTTTT. It encodes CASSAGLAGDTGELFF.

The V gene is TRBV27, the J gene TRBJ2-7; a possible D gene is TRBD2 (6 bases). The V gene lost 2 bases and the J gene lost 2 bases, with 13 bases spanning the gap. There are 15 residues in the CDR3. CDR1 is MNHEY and CDR2 is SMNVEV in the germline V gene (reference sequence). The DNA for the CDR3 is TGTGCCAGCAGTTTAGGGGCGGGAAGTACCTACGAGCAGTACTTC. It encodes CASSLGAGSTYEQYF.

This clone was counted a single time. The DNA of the CDR3 is TGTGCCAGCAGTGGTGCGTTGCGGGGGGCCCCTCTCGAGCAGTACTTC. Amino acid sequence: CASSGALRGAPLEQYF. The J gene is TRBJ2-7, the V gene TRBV6-4; 8 bases agree with TRBD2. The ends lost 4 bases at V and 6 bases at J; junction bases unmatched: 14. The CDR3 covers 16 residues. CDR1 and CDR2 from the germline V gene are MRHNA and SNTAGT.

This rearrangement joins TRBV19 to TRBJ2-1, with D possibly TRBD2 on 6 matching bases. Trimming removed 2 bases from V and 8 bases from J, with 16 bases in between. CDR1 LNHDA and CDR2 SQIVND come from the germline V gene (reference sequence). CDR3 size: 15 residues. CDR3 residues: CASSISSGLEYEQFF. The CDR3 DNA is TGTGCCAGTAGTATAAGTAGCGGACTCGAATATGAGCAGTTCTTC.

This chain links TRBV11-3 with TRBJ1-3, with D maybe TRBD1 (5 bases). The germline gives CDR1 SGHNT, CDR2 YENEEA. The CDR3 consists of 11 residues. V lost 8 bases to trimming and J lost 10 bases, with 12 bases between them. CDR3 protein: CASGTRGTIYF. CDR3 in DNA: TGTGCCAGCGGGACCCGGGGGACCATATATTTT.